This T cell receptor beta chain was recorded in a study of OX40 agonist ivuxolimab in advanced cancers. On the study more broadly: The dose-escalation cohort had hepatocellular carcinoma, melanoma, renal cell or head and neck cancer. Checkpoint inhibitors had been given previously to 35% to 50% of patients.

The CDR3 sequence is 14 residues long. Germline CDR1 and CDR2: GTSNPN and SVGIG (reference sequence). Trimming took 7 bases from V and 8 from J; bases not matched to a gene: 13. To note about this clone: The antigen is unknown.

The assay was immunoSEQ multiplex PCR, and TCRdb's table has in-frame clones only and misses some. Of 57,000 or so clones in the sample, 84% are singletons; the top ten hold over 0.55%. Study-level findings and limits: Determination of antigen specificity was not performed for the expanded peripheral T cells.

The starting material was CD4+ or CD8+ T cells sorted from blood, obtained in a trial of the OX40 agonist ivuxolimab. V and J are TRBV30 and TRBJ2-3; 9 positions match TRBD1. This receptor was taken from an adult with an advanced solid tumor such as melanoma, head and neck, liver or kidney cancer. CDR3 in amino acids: CALEAGTGPVTQYF. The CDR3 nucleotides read TGTGCCTTGGAGGCCGGGACAGGGCCAGTTACGCAGTATTTT.